This TCR beta chain was identified during a study of blood T cells in healthy people across ages. The V segment lost 5 bases and the J segment 0 bases; nucleotides outside the gene matches: 5. From germline, CDR1 is SGHRS and CDR2 YFSETQ. The CDR3 length is 14 residues. It was with a sample-barcoded 5' primer and a J-beta primer mix that a second PCR of roughly 7 to 11 cycles was run. TCRdb used MiXCR to reprocess the 5' RACE reads, holding one entry per CDR3 protein. Of about 400,000 distinct CDR3 sequences in the sample, about 52% were seen once. This clonotype occurred once. Sequenced: blood. The V gene is TRBV5-1, the J gene TRBJ2-7; 7 bases line up with TRBD2. This clonotype was sampled from a man between 60 and 75 years old in good health. As DNA, the CDR3 is TGCGCCAGCAGGCCGGGACTACCCTCCTACGAGCAGTACTTC. Residues: CASRPGLPSYEQYF. Using reference TRBV5-1 and TRBJ2-7 for the parts outside the CDR3, the full variable domain is KAGVTQTPRYLIKTRGQQVTLSCSPISGHRSVSWYQQTPGQGLQFLFEYFSETQRNKGNFPGRFSGRQFSNSRSEMNVSTLELGDSALYLCASRPGLPSYEQYFGPGTRLTVT.